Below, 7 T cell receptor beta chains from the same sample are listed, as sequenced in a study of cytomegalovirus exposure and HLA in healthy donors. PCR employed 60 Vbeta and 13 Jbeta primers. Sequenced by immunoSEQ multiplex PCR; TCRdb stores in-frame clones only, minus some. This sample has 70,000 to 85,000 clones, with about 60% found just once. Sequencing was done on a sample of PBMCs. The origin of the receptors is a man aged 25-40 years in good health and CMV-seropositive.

CDR3 sequence reads: CASSPRTSGKNGELFF. The CDR3 DNA reads as TGTGCCAGCAGTCCCCGGACTAGCGGAAAGAACGGGGAGCTGTTTTTT. The gene calls are TRBV28 and TRBJ2-2; 10 bases agree with TRBD2. Germline lookup yields CDR1 MDHEN and CDR2 SYDVKM. Germline trimming cut 5 bases from V and 7 bases from J; bases unmatched to any gene: 10. This CDR3 contains 16 residues.

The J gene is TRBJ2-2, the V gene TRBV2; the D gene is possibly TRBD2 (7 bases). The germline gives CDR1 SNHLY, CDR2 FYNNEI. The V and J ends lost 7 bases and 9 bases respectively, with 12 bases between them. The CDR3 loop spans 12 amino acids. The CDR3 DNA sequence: TGTGCCAGCAAAGGGGGGGCTTGGGAGCTGTTTTTT. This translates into CASKGGAWELFF.

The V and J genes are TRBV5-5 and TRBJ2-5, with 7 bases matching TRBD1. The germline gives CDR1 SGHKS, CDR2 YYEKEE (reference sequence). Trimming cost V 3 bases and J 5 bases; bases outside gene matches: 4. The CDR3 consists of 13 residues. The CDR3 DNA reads TGTGCCAGCAGCTCAGGGGGTTTTGAGACCCAGTACTTC. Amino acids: CASSSGGFETQYF.

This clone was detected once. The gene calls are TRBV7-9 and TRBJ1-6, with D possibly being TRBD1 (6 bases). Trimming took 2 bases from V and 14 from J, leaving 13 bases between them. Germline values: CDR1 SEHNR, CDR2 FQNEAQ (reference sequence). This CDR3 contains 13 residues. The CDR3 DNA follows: TGTGCCAGCAGCTTAAAAGCTACAGGGACCCTCCACTTT. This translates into CASSLKATGTLHF.

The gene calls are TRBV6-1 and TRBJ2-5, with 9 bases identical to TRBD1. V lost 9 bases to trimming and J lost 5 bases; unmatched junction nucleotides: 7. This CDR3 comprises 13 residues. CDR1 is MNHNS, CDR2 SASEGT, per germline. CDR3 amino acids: CASAQGALETQYF. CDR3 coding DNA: TGTGCCAGTGCACAGGGGGCGTTGGAGACCCAGTACTTC.

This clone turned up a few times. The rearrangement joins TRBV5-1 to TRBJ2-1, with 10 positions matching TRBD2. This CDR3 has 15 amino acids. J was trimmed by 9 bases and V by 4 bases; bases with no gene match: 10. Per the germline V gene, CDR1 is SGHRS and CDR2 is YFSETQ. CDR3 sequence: CASSTTSGERSEQFF. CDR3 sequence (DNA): TGCGCCAGCAGCACAACTAGCGGGGAGCGTAGTGAGCAGTTCTTC.

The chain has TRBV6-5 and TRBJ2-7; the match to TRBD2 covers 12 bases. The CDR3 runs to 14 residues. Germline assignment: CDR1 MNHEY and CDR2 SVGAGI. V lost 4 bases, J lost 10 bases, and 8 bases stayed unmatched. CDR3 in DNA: TGTGCCAGCAGTTCACTAGCGGGGGGACGTAGACAGTACTTC. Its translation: CASSSLAGGRRQYF.